The sequence of this T cell receptor (beta chain) was determined in a study of blood T cell repertoires in COVID-19. Across the study: COVID-19 samples, acute and convalescent, were from the United States, Italy and Spain. The analysed material was cDNA or gDNA that came from T cells, B-cell-depleted T cells, or PBMCs.

Methods used by the authors: Amplification with reference gene primers provided the estimates of nucleated cell counts. Assay used: immunoSEQ multiplex PCR; TCRdb lists only in-frame clones, some missing. That table gives V, J and clone size, and the DNA gave D and trimming. The sample lists approximately 71,000 clones, around 90% occurring once. The CDR3 spans 12 residues. Germline assignment: CDR1 GTSNPN and CDR2 SVGIG (reference sequence). The rearrangement joins TRBV30 to TRBJ1-1; D is possibly TRBD1 (5 bases). This sequence originates from a human donor in a cohort sampled during active COVID-19. The sequenced sample was peripheral blood. The DNA for the CDR3 is TGTGCTCGGGACGGGGGGGGCACTGAAGCTTTCTTT. Translation gives CARDGGGTEAFF.